This TCR beta chain was sequenced during a study of blood T cells in healthy people across ages. For the study at large: In model experiments, template switching was able to capture about one barcoded beta molecule for every two T cells that were present.

With a J-beta primer mix and a sample-barcoded 5' primer, a second PCR ran about 6 to 11 cycles. MiXCR, applied by TCRdb to the 5' RACE reads, yields one record per CDR3 protein. The sample contains under 1,000,000 distinct CDR3 sequences, roughly 35% of which appear only once. Study observations and caveats: Per-million-T-cell TCR beta diversity fell roughly linearly with age. Long-lived and aged donors differed, with more naive CD4+ cells and higher diversity in the long-lived.

Each sample yielded at least 6 million isolated PBMCs. This clonotype was seen a handful of times. Its antigen is currently unknown. Trimming cost V 1 base and J 2 bases, with 15 bases left between them. The CDR3 length is 17 residues. Germline V gene lookup returns CDR1 MGHRA and CDR2 YSYEKL. The chain has TRBV4-1 and TRBJ2-4; TRBD1 is a possible D gene (5 bases). The clonotype was recovered from a man between 18 and 35 years old in good health. Sequenced: blood. CDR3 sequence (DNA): TGCGCCAGCAGCCAAGTCCCAGGTGACAGTCCCAAAAACATTCAGTACTTC. Translating gives CASSQVPGDSPKNIQYF.